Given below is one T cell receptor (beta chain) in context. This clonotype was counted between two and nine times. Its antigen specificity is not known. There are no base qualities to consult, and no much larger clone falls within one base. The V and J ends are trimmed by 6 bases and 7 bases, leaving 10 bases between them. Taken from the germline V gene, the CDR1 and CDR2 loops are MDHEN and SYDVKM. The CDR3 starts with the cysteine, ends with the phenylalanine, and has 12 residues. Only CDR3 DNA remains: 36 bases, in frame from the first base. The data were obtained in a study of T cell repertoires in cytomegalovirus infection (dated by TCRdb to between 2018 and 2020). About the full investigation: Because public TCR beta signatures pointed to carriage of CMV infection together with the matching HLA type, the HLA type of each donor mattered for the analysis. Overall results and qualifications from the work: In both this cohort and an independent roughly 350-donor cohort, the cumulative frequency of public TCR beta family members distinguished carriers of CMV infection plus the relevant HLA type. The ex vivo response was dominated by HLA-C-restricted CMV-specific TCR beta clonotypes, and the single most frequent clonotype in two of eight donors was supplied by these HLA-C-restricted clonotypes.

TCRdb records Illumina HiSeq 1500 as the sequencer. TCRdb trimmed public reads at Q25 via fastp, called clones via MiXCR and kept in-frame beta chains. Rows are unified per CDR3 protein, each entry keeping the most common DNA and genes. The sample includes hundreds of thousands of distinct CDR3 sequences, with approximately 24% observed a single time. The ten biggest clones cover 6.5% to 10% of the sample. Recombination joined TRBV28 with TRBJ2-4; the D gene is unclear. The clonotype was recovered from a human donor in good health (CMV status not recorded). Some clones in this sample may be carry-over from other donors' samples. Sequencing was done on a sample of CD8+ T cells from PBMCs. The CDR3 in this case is CASSIGFNIQYF. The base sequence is TGTGCCAGCAGCATAGGTTTTAACATTCAGTACTTC.